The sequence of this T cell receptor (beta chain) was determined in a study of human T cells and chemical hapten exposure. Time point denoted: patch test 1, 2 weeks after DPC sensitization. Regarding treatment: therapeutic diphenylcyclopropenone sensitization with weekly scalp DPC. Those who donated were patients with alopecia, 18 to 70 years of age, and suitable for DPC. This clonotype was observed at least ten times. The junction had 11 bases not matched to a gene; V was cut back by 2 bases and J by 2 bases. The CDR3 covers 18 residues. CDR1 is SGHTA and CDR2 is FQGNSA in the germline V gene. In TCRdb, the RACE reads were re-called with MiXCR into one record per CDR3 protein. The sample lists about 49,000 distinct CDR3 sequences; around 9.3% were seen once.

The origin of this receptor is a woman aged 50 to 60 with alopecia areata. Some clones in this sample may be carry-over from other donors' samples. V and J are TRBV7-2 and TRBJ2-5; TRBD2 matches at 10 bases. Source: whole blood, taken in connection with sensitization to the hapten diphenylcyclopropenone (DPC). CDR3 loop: CASSLPPSGRRQQETQYF. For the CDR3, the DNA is TGTGCCAGCAGCTTACCGCCTAGCGGGAGACGCCAACAAGAGACCCAGTACTTC.